The source of this T cell receptor beta chain is a study of CD8 T cells in ankylosing spondylitis (TCRdb year 2017). Background for the entire study: T cell receptor beta repertoires were profiled in healthy donors and ankylosing spondylitis patients so that disease-linked TCR variants could be found. The whole study cohort included 108 healthy donors and around 24 ankylosing spondylitis patients. Peripheral blood was sampled, and synovial fluid was additionally collected from ankylosing spondylitis patients. General conclusions and limits of the study: A CD8+ phenotype was shown by the disease-linked clones, which were found at relatively low frequencies in peripheral blood. A TCR beta motif made up of several highly homologous amino acid variants appeared to be characteristic of blood from ankylosing spondylitis patients. Some motif variants had previously been reported in the synovial fluid and blood of reactive arthritis patients, which suggests shared mechanisms of disease initiation. Significant enrichment of the disease-linked clones was reported in matched synovial fluid samples from ankylosing spondylitis patients.

With regard to this clonotype: It has no known antigen specificity. Base qualities are not provided; no much larger clone lies one nucleotide away.

The data were produced on an Illumina HiSeq 2500. Quantitative 5'-RACE with molecular barcodes was the method used to prepare the TCR beta libraries. In the original analysis: A new computational method, built on a probabilistic model of VDJ rearrangement, was used to identify disease-linked TCR variants. TCRdb applied fastp at Q25 and MiXCR to the public reads, then kept only in-frame beta chains. For every CDR3 protein sequence, its rows merge into one entry that carries the most common genes and DNA. The V and J calls and clone size come from TCRdb's table, not from the authors' own analysis. Present in this sample are about 240,000 distinct CDR3 sequences, about 24% of which were seen just once. The biggest ten clones account for about 0.6% of the sample. The cysteine opens and the phenylalanine closes a CDR3 of 15 amino acids. CDR3 DNA is the only sequence kept; it has 45 bases, read in frame from the first base. Trimming accounts for 7 bases at V and 7 bases at J, while the number of junction bases matched to no gene is 10.

The clonotype originates from a male donor with ankylosing spondylitis or in good health (not recorded which). The chain links TRBV12-3 or TRBV12-4 with TRBJ2-5; TRBD2 matches 12 bases in the middle. The sequenced material came from blood, either unsorted or a sorted T cell fraction (not recorded which). Here the CDR3 is given as CASNTIGLAGPTQYF. The nucleotide sequence reads as follows: TGTGCCAGCAACACCATAGGACTAGCGGGGCCGACCCAGTACTTC.